These T cell receptor beta chains were read from a single sample in a study of Graves' ophthalmopathy and Graves' hyperthyroidism. MiXCR, run by TCRdb on the multiplex PCR reads, gives a single entry per CDR3 protein. The sample yields roughly 350,000 distinct CDR3 sequences, roughly 17% seen once. Sequenced sample: peripheral blood. These receptor sequences come from an adult woman with stable Graves' hyperthyroidism. The CDR3 runs from the conserved cysteine through the conserved F or W. The size of a clone is reported for some rows only, either as once, few or many, or as a class for expanded clones.

>TRBV20-1|many
CSATPRVGGRYEQYF
>TRBV6-1|many
CASTEQYDADNYGYTF
>TRBV7-9|many
CASSLARTGGHEQYF
>TRBV20-1|many
CSARDWEGYYEQYF
>TRBV4-2|few
CASSQVGSSGELFF
>TRBV6-5|many
CASSYLDRGTGELFF
>TRBV5-5|-
CASSLGTWSEQYF
>TRBV5-6|many
CASNTLRTSWIQYF
>TRBV20-1|many
CSAPGTSGSFTGELFF
>TRBV5-1|many
CASSWATGDYGYTF
>TRBV7-9|many
CASSLVEAEPTYEQYF
>TRBV27|many
CASSLSKTGTGADTIYF